This T cell receptor (beta chain) emerged from a study of T cell repertoires in cytomegalovirus infection. Overall study: Matching HLA type and CMV infection were both indicated by public TCR beta signatures.

Findings and caveats of the study: The study found HLA-C-restricted CMV-specific TCR beta clonotypes dominating the ex vivo response. Public TCR beta family frequency separated CMV-and-HLA carriers, including in an independent cohort.

Germline V gene sequence: CDR1 DFQATT, CDR2 SNEGSKA (reference sequence). CDR3 length equals 14 residues. The V gene lost 3 bases and the J gene lost 8 bases, with 16 bases spanning the gap. In the case of this clonotype: Its antigen is unknown.

Each CDR3 protein is one row after TCRdb ran MiXCR on the reads. Of approximately 250,000 distinct CDR3 sequences listed, roughly 23% were seen once; the top ten hold 18%. The chain combines TRBV20-1 with TRBJ1-4; D is perhaps TRBD1 (5 bases). The clonotype originates from a human donor in good health (CMV status not recorded). Some clones in this sample may be carry-over from other donors' samples. Sequencing was carried out using CD8+ T cells from PBMCs. In DNA, the CDR3 is TGCAGTGCTAGGAAGGGGACTTCGGGAGAAAAACTGTTTTTT. It translates to CSARKGTSGEKLFF.